The 28 T cell receptor beta chains given below trace back to one sample, sequenced in a study of Ad26.COV2.S vaccination and SARS-CoV-2 variants. Here immunoSEQ multiplex PCR was the method, and the copy in TCRdb shows in-frame clones only, minus some. Among hundreds of thousands of clones, 92% were seen once, and the ten largest hold more than 1.5%. As for treatment: some 20 received Ad26.COV2.S at low or high dose, single or two shots; 5 received placebo; per-sample allocation not given. Sample collection was performed on day 63 after the first vaccine or placebo injection. The sample consisted of peripheral blood, taken in a trial of Ad26.COV2.S vaccine versus placebo. The receptors derive from a person aged 18 to 65 who received the Ad26.COV2.S COVID-19 vaccine or a placebo.

The CDR3 protein is CASSLDFEPQHF. Written as DNA, the CDR3 is TGTGCCAGCAGCTTAGATTTTGAGCCCCAGCATTTT. The chain has TRBV7-2 and TRBJ1-5; D is undetermined. The CDR3 totals 12 residues. The V end lost 1 base, the J end lost 8 bases, and 6 bases lay between the germline ends. Germline V gene lookup returns CDR1 SGHTA and CDR2 FQGNSA.

This chain's CDR3 is CASSQDLIGPRDTSSYEQYF. As DNA, the CDR3 is TGTGCCAGCAGCCAAGATTTGATTGGTCCGCGGGACACTAGTTCCTACGAGCAGTACTTC. The J gene is TRBJ2-7, the V gene TRBV3-1 (or the pseudogene TRBV3-2); D is tentatively TRBD1 or TRBD2 (6 bases each). CDR3 size: 20 residues. Germline values: CDR1 LGHDT, CDR2 YNNKEL (reference sequence). V lost 0 bases, J lost 1 base, and 25 bases lay in between.

J is TRBJ2-7 and V is TRBV4-1; 9 bases align to TRBD1. Unmatched junction bases numbered 6, after V lost 0 bases and J lost 6 bases. In germline, CDR1 is MGHRA, CDR2 YSYEKL. The CDR3 covers 15 residues. In nucleotides, the CDR3 is TGCGCCAGCAGCCAAGAAGGGACAGGGTACGCCGAGCAGTACTTC. Translating it yields CASSQEGTGYAEQYF.

The chain links TRBV7-8 to TRBJ1-5; D is perhaps TRBD1 (5 bases). The CDR3 runs 16 residues. Germline V gene lookup returns CDR1 SGHVS and CDR2 FQNEAQ. Trimming removed 4 bases at V and 0 bases at J, with 13 bases between. CDR3 coding DNA: TGTGCCAGCAGCTCTGCCCCAGGGTATAGCAATCAGCCCCAGCATTTT. Translation: CASSSAPGYSNQPQHF.

The chain uses TRBV18 and TRBJ2-3, with D possibly being TRBD2 (5 bases). In germline, CDR1 is KGHSH, CDR2 LQKENI. V lost 3 bases and J 0 bases, leaving 13 bases between the germline ends. The CDR3 totals 16 residues. The CDR3 nucleotides read TGTGCCAGCTCACCTGCGACTATGACTAGCACAGATACGCAGTATTTT. The encoded protein is CASSPATMTSTDTQYF. Complete variable domain (other parts from reference TRBV18 and TRBJ2-3): NAGVMQNPRHLVRRRGQEARLRCSPMKGHSHVYWYRQLPEEGLKFMVYLQKENIIDESGMPKERFSAEFPKEGPSILRIQQVVRGDSAAYFCASSPATMTSTDTQYFGPGTRLTVL.

The chain employs TRBV9 and TRBJ1-3; D is ambiguous. Germline V gives CDR1 SGDLS, CDR2 YYNGEE. CDR3 length: 17 residues. V lost 4 bases and J lost 0, with 17 bases in between. CDR3 amino acids: CASSKPPEQDSGNTIYF. The CDR3 region has the DNA TGTGCCAGCAGCAAACCCCCTGAGCAGGACTCTGGAAACACCATATATTTT.

A single count supports this clone. The chain has TRBV4-3 and TRBJ1-1, with TRBD1 as a possible D gene (5 bases). The V end lost 2 bases, the J end lost 0 bases, and 10 bases lay between the germline ends. The CDR3 length is 15 residues. Germline CDR1 is LGHNA and CDR2 is YSLEER. The CDR3 loop is CASSQRQGMNTEAFF. The CDR3, as DNA: TGCGCCAGCAGCCAAAGGCAGGGCATGAACACTGAAGCTTTCTTT.

The chain couples TRBV6-5 to TRBJ2-7; D might be TRBD1 or TRBD2, each matching 6 bases. Germline lookup yields CDR1 MNHEY and CDR2 SVGAGI. V gave up 2 bases and J gave up 3 bases, with 14 bases separating them. There are 15 residues in the CDR3. For the CDR3, the DNA is TGTGCCAGCAGTTACATGGGGGGCAAGGGCTACGAGCAGTACTTC. Its protein product is CASSYMGGKGYEQYF.

This chain uses TRBV27 with TRBJ2-4; 7 nucleotides match TRBD1. With 3 bases clipped from V and 3 bases from J, the junction kept 8 bases outside the gene matches. CDR1 MNHEY and CDR2 SMNVEV come from the germline V gene (reference sequence). The CDR3 is 16 amino acids. As DNA, the CDR3 is TGTGCCAGCAGTTTTTCGTACAGGGGATACAAAAACATTCAGTACTTC. Amino acids: CASSFSYRGYKNIQYF.

This clone was seen once. The chain has TRBV2 and TRBJ2-7; no firm D call. V lost 1 base to trimming and J lost 3 bases, with 7 bases between them. CDR3 size: 13 residues. Germline CDR1 and CDR2: SNHLY and FYNNEI. The CDR3 region has the DNA TGTGCCAGCAGTGAAGTGGGCAGCTACGAGCAGTACTTC. Residues: CASSEVGSYEQYF.

The chain uses TRBV7-9 and TRBJ1-1; TRBD1 is a possible D gene (6 bases). The germline V and J ends were trimmed by 3 bases and 0 bases, with 8 bases remaining between them. CDR3 length equals 14 residues. The V gene's germline CDR1 is SEHNR and CDR2 FQNEAQ (reference sequence). In DNA, the CDR3 is TGTGCCAGCAGCTTTGGGGGCCTGAACACTGAAGCTTTCTTT. Encoded protein: CASSFGGLNTEAFF.

The CDR3 region is CASTPDRNYGYTF. The CDR3 DNA reads as TGTGCCAGCACCCCCGACAGAAACTATGGCTACACCTTC. V and J are TRBV5-4 and TRBJ1-2; D may be TRBD1 (5 bases). V was trimmed by 6 bases and J by 2 bases, leaving 11 bases between them. Germline loops: CDR1 SGHNT, CDR2 YYREEE (reference sequence). The CDR3 spans 13 residues.

This clone was detected a few times. This chain links TRBV5-4 with TRBJ2-5, with 7 positions matching TRBD1. J gave up 7 bases and V 4 bases, and 10 bases lay outside the gene matches. CDR3 length: 14 amino acids. Per the germline V gene, CDR1 is SGHNT and CDR2 is YYREEE (reference sequence). The CDR3 sequence: CASSPMTGRATQYF. The CDR3 region has the DNA TGTGCCAGCAGCCCTATGACAGGGCGAGCGACCCAGTACTTC. The entire variable domain, with the rest obtained from reference TRBV5-4 and TRBJ2-5, is as follows: ETGVTQSPTHLIKTRGQQVTLRCSSQSGHNTVSWYQQALGQGPQFIFQYYREEENGRGNFPPRFSGLQFPNYSSELNVNALELDDSALYLCASSPMTGRATQYFGPGTRLLVL.

The count of this clone is one. Other DNA sequences in the sample encode the same CDR3. The CDR3 here is CASSFGGTEAFF. CDR3 bases: TGTGCCAGCAGTTTTGGGGGTACTGAAGCTTTCTTT. V usage is TRBV12-3 or TRBV12-4 and J usage is TRBJ1-1; a possible D gene is TRBD1 (5 bases). This CDR3 is 12 amino acids long. Trimming cost V 3 bases and J 5 bases, with 7 bases left between them.

The genes are TRBV7-6 and TRBJ1-6; 9 bases match TRBD1. Unmatched junction bases numbered 13, after V lost 7 bases and J lost 0 bases. The germline V gene encodes CDR1 SGHVS and CDR2 FNYEAQ. This CDR3 is built from 19 residues. This CDR3 is CASNIYRGHISSYNSPLHF. The CDR3 region has the DNA TGTGCCAGCAACATCTACAGGGGGCACATAAGCTCCTATAATTCACCCCTCCACTTT.

V is TRBV6-4 and J is TRBJ2-7; 8 nucleotides match TRBD2. V was clipped by 5 bases and J by 7 bases; unmatched bases: 10. The CDR3 spans 14 residues. CDR1 is MRHNA and CDR2 is SNTAGT in the germline V gene. The CDR3 coding sequence is TGTGCCAGCAGTCCGGGGGGGGCTGGCGAAGAGCAGTACTTC. It translates to CASSPGGAGEEQYF.

CDR3 coding DNA: TGTGCCAGCAGCTTAGGGTTGGGACACCGGGTTTATCAGCCCCAGCATTTT. It yields the protein CASSLGLGHRVYQPQHF. The rearrangement uses TRBV7-6 and TRBJ1-5; D is possibly TRBD1 (6 bases). Germline V gives CDR1 SGHVS, CDR2 FNYEAQ. The V end was cut by 1 base, the J end by 5 bases, with 18 bases between. The CDR3 contains 17 residues. The whole variable domain, filled in from reference TRBV7-6 and TRBJ1-5, reads GAGVSQSPRYKVTKRGQDVALRCDPISGHVSLYWYRQALGQGPEFLTYFNYEAQQDKSGLPNDRFSAERPEGSISTLTIQRTEQRDSAMYRCASSLGLGHRVYQPQHFGDGTRLSIL.

CDR3 amino acids: CASSGRGASGVSSYNEQFF. CDR3 coding DNA: TGTGCCAGCAGCGGGCGAGGGGCTAGCGGGGTTAGCTCCTACAATGAGCAGTTCTTC. The chain carries TRBV9 and TRBJ2-1, with 9 bases that match TRBD2. Germline V lookup: CDR1 SGDLS, CDR2 YYNGEE. J lost 0 bases, V lost 3 bases, and 13 bases had no gene match. The CDR3 contains 19 residues.

The chain combines TRBV4-3 with TRBJ1-6, with a tentative D call TRBD1 (5 bases). In germline, CDR1 is LGHNA, CDR2 YSLEER. The CDR3 is 15 residues long. V dropped 0 bases and J dropped 4 bases, with 7 bases sitting between them. The CDR3 loop reads CASSQEGRYNSPLHF. In DNA, the CDR3 is TGCGCCAGCAGCCAAGAGGGACGGTATAATTCACCCCTCCACTTT.

J is TRBJ1-5 and V is TRBV6-1; D remains ambiguous. Germline CDR1 is MNHNS and CDR2 is SASEGT. The V gene lost 2 bases and the J gene lost 11 bases, with 13 bases spanning the gap. The CDR3 has 13 residues. The CDR3 sequence: CASSENTPWTQHF. The CDR3 DNA reads TGTGCCAGCAGTGAAAACACCCCTTGGACCCAGCATTTT.

This chain uses TRBV15 with TRBJ2-1, with 7 bases aligning to TRBD2. Losses at the gene ends were 0 bases for V and 1 base for J; bases not matched to a gene: 3. The CDR3 runs to 16 residues. Germline assignment: CDR1 LNHNV and CDR2 YYDKDF (reference sequence). The CDR3 nucleotides are TGTGCCACCAGCAGAGAGGCGGGGGTTTCCTACAATGAGCAGTTCTTC. Protein: CATSREAGVSYNEQFF.

The chain recombines TRBV24-1 with TRBJ2-1; D is unclear. V shed 2 bases and J shed 3 bases, with 7 bases lying between them. The CDR3 extends over 14 amino acids. Germline V gene sequence: CDR1 KGHDR, CDR2 SFDVKD. CDR3 DNA sequence: TGTGCCACCAGTGATTCCCCACTCTACAATGAGCAGTTCTTC. It translates to CATSDSPLYNEQFF.

The chain uses TRBV18 and TRBJ2-3; 13 nucleotides match TRBD2. Trimming removed 1 base from V and 2 bases from J; junction bases left unmatched: 12. The CDR3 covers 20 residues. CDR1 and CDR2 from the germline V gene are KGHSH and LQKENI. The CDR3 loop reads CASSPLTTGLAGRATDTQYF. The CDR3 coding sequence is TGTGCCAGCTCACCACTTACAACGGGACTAGCGGGACGTGCCACAGATACGCAGTATTTT.

DNA for the CDR3: TGTGCCAGCAGTGACCGCAGCTCCTACAATGAGCAGTTCTTC. This encodes CASSDRSSYNEQFF. V and J are TRBV2 and TRBJ2-1, with D unresolved. The germline CDR1 and CDR2 sequences are SNHLY and FYNNEI. CDR3 length: 14 residues. V was clipped by 3 bases and J by 0 bases, with 6 bases between them.

The V call is TRBV6-2 or TRBV6-3, the J call TRBJ1-2; D ambiguous. V lost 5 bases and J 8 bases, leaving 12 bases between the germline ends. There are 12 residues in the CDR3. In germline, CDR1 is MNHEY, CDR2 SVGEGT. CDR3 nucleotide sequence: TGTGCCAGCAGTCTGGTAGAGATGGGCTACACCTTC. Its translation: CASSLVEMGYTF.

The chain recombines TRBV30 with TRBJ2-6; D unclear. V was trimmed by 2 bases and J by 0 bases, leaving 8 bases between them. The CDR3 is 15 residues long. CDR1 is GTSNPN and CDR2 is SVGIG in the germline V gene (reference sequence). The CDR3 spells CAWSQYDSGANVLTF. The CDR3, as DNA: TGTGCCTGGAGTCAGTACGACTCTGGGGCCAACGTCCTGACTTTC. Variable domain in full (rest from reference TRBV30 and TRBJ2-6): SQTIHQWPATLVQPVGSPLSLECTVEGTSNPNLYWYRQAAGRGLQLLFYSVGIGQISSEVPQNLSASRPQDRQFILSSKKLLLSDSGFYLCAWSQYDSGANVLTFGAGSRLTVL.

The chain links TRBV6-2 or TRBV6-3 to TRBJ1-2, with D unclear. V lost 2 bases to trimming and J lost 2 bases, with 9 bases between them. The CDR3 contains 14 residues. Germline CDR1 and CDR2: MNHEY and SVGEGT. The CDR3 nucleotides read TGTGCCAGCAGTTACGGGGTCAAGAACTATGGCTACACCTTC. Amino acid sequence: CASSYGVKNYGYTF.

This chain uses TRBV14 with TRBJ2-3; D unresolved. The V end was cut by 4 bases, the J end by 2 bases, with 13 bases between. Germline V gives CDR1 SGHDN, CDR2 FVKESK. CDR3 length: 15 amino acids. The CDR3 is CASSPTSWDTDTQYF. The CDR3 DNA reads TGTGCCAGCAGCCCCACTTCGTGGGACACAGATACGCAGTATTTT. The full variable domain, in which reference TRBV14 and TRBJ2-3 provide the parts outside the CDR3, is EAGVTQFPSHSVIEKGQTVTLRCDPISGHDNLYWYRRVMGKEIKFLLHFVKESKQDESGMPNNRFLAERTGGTYSTLKVQPAELEDSGVYFCASSPTSWDTDTQYFGPGTRLTVL.